Detailed here is one TCR beta chain. Losses at the gene ends were 3 bases for V and 5 bases for J; bases not matched to a gene: 5. Germline CDR1 is MGHDK and CDR2 is SYGVNS. The CDR3 sequence is 14 residues long. The entry originates in a study of T cells in tuberculosis. Using immunoSEQ multiplex PCR, the repertoire was profiled, and TCRdb retains in-frame clones only, with some absent. This sample has roughly 35,000 clones, with under 95% found just once. The time point was: new active TB diagnosis, blood taken before or within 7 days of starting treatment. Sequenced here: PBMCs, sampled at tuberculosis diagnosis. The gene calls are TRBV25-1 and TRBJ2-5; TRBD1 agrees at 8 bases. The sequence came from an adult with tuberculosis. Some clones in this sample may be carry-over from other donors' samples. This CDR3 is CASSERTGRETQYF. CDR3 sequence (DNA): TGTGCCAGCAGTGAGCGGACAGGGCGGGAGACCCAGTACTTC.